The sequence of this T cell receptor (beta chain) was determined in a study of cytomegalovirus exposure and HLA in healthy donors. Study information: An earlier analysis identified some 110 million unique TCR beta sequences in 150 million to 200 million T cells.

V was pared by 7 bases and J by 3 bases, with 13 bases between. The CDR3 totals 14 residues. The V gene's germline CDR1 is SGHRS and CDR2 YFSETQ. 60 Vbeta and 13 Jbeta primers were used in PCR. TCRdb's table, derived via immunoSEQ multiplex PCR, lists solely in-frame clones and lacks some. The sample carries about 210,000 clones, about 85% recorded once. The source of this sequence is a woman aged 50 to 60 in good health and CMV-seropositive. The chain employs TRBV5-1 and TRBJ1-4; D is perhaps TRBD1 (5 bases). Sequenced input: PBMCs. As DNA, the CDR3 is TGCGCCAGCCAGACCGGGGGGGCTAATGAAAAACTGTTTTTT. Encoded protein: CASQTGGANEKLFF.